Listed below are T cell receptor beta chains from one sample, sequenced in a study of T cell responses to AZD1222 COVID-19 vaccine. The protocol was immunoSEQ multiplex PCR, while the TCRdb copy is restricted to in-frame clones and leaves out a portion. The sample consists of about 85,000 clones, approximately 86% of them appearing once. Sequencing was performed on peripheral blood, taken on day 0 of AZD1222 vaccination. These TCRs come from an adult in good health. Each CDR3 is given with its conserved first and last residue. The order of the fields is clone size, D gene, V gene, CDR3 length, J gene, CDR3 protein, CDR3 DNA. D genes are given only for firm matches. Rows may omit the clone size; those that give it use once, few, many or a size class.

>NA|NA|TRBV10-1|17|TRBJ2-2
CASSDNGQGPNTGELFF
TGCGCCAGCAGTGATAATGGGCAGGGACCGAACACCGGGGAGCTGTTTTTT
>NA|TRBD1|TRBV11-1|14|TRBJ2-3
CASSLTGVGDTQYF
TGTGCCAGCAGCTTGACAGGGGTAGGGGATACGCAGTATTTT
>NA|NA|TRBV5-4|15|TRBJ2-3
CASSLIDSSPDTQYF
TGTGCCAGCAGCTTGATCGATAGTTCCCCAGATACGCAGTATTTT
>NA|NA|TRBV12-3/TRBV12-4|12|TRBJ1-1
CASSLANTEAFF
TGTGCCAGCAGTTTAGCCAACACTGAAGCTTTCTTT
>NA|TRBD1|TRBV28|15|TRBJ2-7
CASSLDRALTGEQYF
TGTGCCAGCAGTTTAGACAGGGCCCTCACGGGGGAGCAGTACTTC
>NA|NA|TRBV6-9|14|TRBJ1-4
CASSFPGGWEKLFF
TGTGCCAGCAGTTTCCCGGGAGGGTGGGAAAAACTGTTTTTT
>NA|TRBD1|TRBV6-5|15|TRBJ2-3
CASSYFRGKTDTQYF
TGTGCCAGCAGTTACTTCAGGGGGAAAACAGATACGCAGTATTTT
>NA|TRBD1|TRBV18|16|TRBJ1-5
CASSLSGAGQGQPQHF
TGTGCCAGCTCACTTTCAGGGGCCGGACAGGGACAGCCCCAGCATTTT
>NA|NA|TRBV5-1|12|TRBJ2-7
CASSFNLGEQYF
TGCGCCAGCAGCTTTAACTTGGGGGAGCAGTACTTC
>NA|TRBD1|TRBV19|13|TRBJ2-2
CASDRGPVGELFF
TGTGCCAGTGACAGGGGCCCCGTCGGGGAGCTGTTTTTT
>NA|NA|TRBV5-8|17|TRBJ1-3
CASSLGRGVTSGNTIYF
TGTGCCAGCAGCTTGGGGCGGGGCGTTACCTCTGGAAACACCATATATTTT
>NA|NA|TRBV3-1/TRBV3-2|13|TRBJ2-5
CASSQGRSETQYF
TGTGCCAGCAGCCAAGGGAGGTCCGAGACCCAGTACTTC
>few|NA|TRBV28|14|TRBJ1-2
CASSLTGSNYGYTF
TGTGCCAGCAGTTTAACTGGGAGTAACTATGGCTACACCTTC
>once|NA|TRBV28|15|TRBJ2-2
CASTPTPDSTGELFF
TGTGCCAGCACCCCTACCCCGGACAGCACCGGGGAGCTGTTTTTT
>NA|TRBD2|TRBV6-2/TRBV6-3|14|TRBJ2-7
CASSYLAGGNEQYF
TGTGCCAGCAGTTACCTAGCGGGAGGGAACGAGCAGTACTTC
>NA|TRBD1|TRBV5-6|12|TRBJ2-7
CASRKGQGKQYF
TGTGCCAGCAGGAAGGGACAGGGTAAGCAGTACTTC
>NA|NA|TRBV18|16|TRBJ1-4
CASSPVLEATNEKLFF
TGTGCCAGCTCACCGGTTTTAGAGGCAACTAATGAAAAACTGTTTTTT
>NA|TRBD1|TRBV4-1|16|TRBJ2-7
CASSPGGRTGTYEQYF
TGCGCCAGCAGCCCAGGGGGCCGGACAGGGACCTACGAGCAGTACTTC
>many|NA|TRBV7-9|15|TRBJ1-5
CASSPSTQGVGPQHF
TGTGCCAGCAGCCCCTCCACACAGGGAGTAGGGCCCCAGCATTTT
>NA|NA|TRBV5-1|13|TRBJ2-2
CASRDMSTGELFF
TGCGCCAGCAGGGATATGTCAACCGGGGAGCTGTTTTTT
>NA|NA|TRBV28|16|TRBJ1-2
CASSLAAQSRNYGYTF
TGTGCCAGCAGTTTAGCCGCACAGAGTAGGAACTATGGCTACACCTTC
>few|TRBD2|TRBV5-6|16|TRBJ2-2
CASSDAGLPNTGELFF
TGTGCCAGCAGCGATGCGGGACTACCGAACACCGGGGAGCTGTTTTTT
>NA|NA|TRBV7-3|13|TRBJ2-3
CASSSTRTDTQYF
TGTGCCAGCAGCTCCACTCGCACAGATACGCAGTATTTT
>NA|TRBD1|TRBV5-6|15|TRBJ1-4
CASSPLTGGNEKLFF
TGTGCCAGCAGCCCCTTGACAGGGGGTAATGAAAAACTGTTTTTT
>NA|TRBD2|TRBV9|12|TRBJ2-1
CASSRLAGEQFF
TGTGCCAGCAGCCGACTAGCTGGTGAGCAGTTCTTC
>NA|TRBD1|TRBV5-1|16|TRBJ1-2
CASSLLQGEANYGYTF
TGCGCCAGCAGCTTACTTCAGGGGGAGGCTAACTATGGCTACACCTTC
>NA|TRBD1|TRBV7-2|14|TRBJ2-2
CASRATGGTGELFF
TGTGCCAGCAGGGCGACAGGGGGCACCGGGGAGCTGTTTTTT
>NA|NA|TRBV19|13|TRBJ1-2
CASSIGGRVGYTF
TGTGCCAGTAGTATTGGTGGCAGGGTAGGCTACACCTTC
>NA|TRBD1|TRBV4-3|16|TRBJ2-3
CASSQERTGGLGAQYF
TGCGCCAGCAGCCAAGAGAGGACAGGGGGCTTGGGTGCGCAGTATTTT
>NA|NA|TRBV7-2|15|TRBJ1-2
CASSLAPTGNYGYTF
TGTGCCAGCAGCTTGGCACCCACAGGGAACTATGGCTACACCTTC
>NA|TRBD2|TRBV28|15|TRBJ2-2
CASSLSLAGSGELFF
TGTGCCAGCAGTTTAAGCCTAGCGGGGTCCGGGGAGCTGTTTTTT
>once|NA|TRBV6-5|13|TRBJ2-1
CASSYPPRNEQFF
TGTGCCAGCAGTTACCCCCCCCGGAATGAGCAGTTCTTC
>NA|NA|TRBV21-1|22|TRBJ1-6
CASSPQQKGDSPEPIKNSPLHF
TGTGCCAGCAGCCCTCAACAGAAAGGGGATTCTCCGGAGCCCATTAAAAATTCACCCCTCCACTTT
>few|NA|TRBV27|16|TRBJ2-3
CASSSFSGLLTDTQYF
TGTGCCAGCAGTTCGTTTAGCGGCTTGCTCACAGATACGCAGTATTTT
>NA|TRBD1|TRBV9|17|TRBJ2-1
CASSVKTGGLSYNEQFF
TGTGCCAGCAGCGTGAAGACAGGGGGCCTCTCCTACAATGAGCAGTTCTTC
>NA|NA|TRBV7-7|15|TRBJ2-7
CASSLGVGVGDEQYF
TGTGCCAGCAGCTTAGGAGTTGGGGTTGGTGACGAGCAGTACTTC
>NA|NA|TRBV5-4|12|TRBJ1-6
CASSPGYSPLHF
TGTGCCAGCAGTCCCGGCTATTCACCCCTCCACTTT
>once|NA|TRBV10-2|15|TRBJ1-6
CASSDNGGRSSPLHF
TGCGCCAGCAGTGATAACGGGGGGCGAAGCTCACCCCTCCACTTT
>NA|NA|TRBV19|16|TRBJ2-5
CASSMTGRAGQETQYF
TGTGCCAGTAGTATGACGGGACGGGCAGGGCAAGAGACCCAGTACTTC
>few|NA|TRBV28|16|TRBJ2-3
CASSLNGAGVADTQYF
TGTGCCAGCAGTTTAAATGGGGCAGGGGTGGCAGATACGCAGTATTTT
>NA|NA|TRBV5-4|14|TRBJ2-7
CASSPPGRTYEQYF
TGTGCCAGCAGCCCTCCGGGACGAACCTACGAGCAGTACTTC
>NA|NA|TRBV20-1|18|TRBJ1-2
CSASDPHPVLAGHYGYTF
TGCAGTGCTAGTGATCCTCATCCGGTTCTAGCCGGCCACTATGGCTACACCTTC
>few|TRBD1|TRBV7-8|17|TRBJ1-4
CASSPGQGRGANEKLFF
TGTGCCAGCAGCCCGGGACAGGGACGAGGAGCTAATGAAAAACTGTTTTTT
>once|NA|TRBV28|14|TRBJ1-5
CASSFYGSNQPQHF
TGTGCCAGCAGTTTTTACGGAAGCAATCAGCCCCAGCATTTT